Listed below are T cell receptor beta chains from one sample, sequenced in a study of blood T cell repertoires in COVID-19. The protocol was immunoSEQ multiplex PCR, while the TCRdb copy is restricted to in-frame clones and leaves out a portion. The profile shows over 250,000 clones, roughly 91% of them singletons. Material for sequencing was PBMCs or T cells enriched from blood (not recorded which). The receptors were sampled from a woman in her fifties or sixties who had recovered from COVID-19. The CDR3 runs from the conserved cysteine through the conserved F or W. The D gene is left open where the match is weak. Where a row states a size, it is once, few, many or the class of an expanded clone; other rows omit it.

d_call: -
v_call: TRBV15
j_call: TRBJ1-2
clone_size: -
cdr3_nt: TGTGCCACCAGCAGAGATCGGGTAGCCTATGGCTACACCTTC
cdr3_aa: CATSRDRVAYGYTF

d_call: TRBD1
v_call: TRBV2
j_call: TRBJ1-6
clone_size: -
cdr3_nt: TGTGCCAGCAGGGGACAGCCCGGTGGAGCCCTCCACTTT
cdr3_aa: CASRGQPGGALHF

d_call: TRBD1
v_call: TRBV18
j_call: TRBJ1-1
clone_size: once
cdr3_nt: TGTGCCAGCTCACCGGAGACAGGGGGAGGCACTGAAGCTTTCTTT
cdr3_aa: CASSPETGGGTEAFF

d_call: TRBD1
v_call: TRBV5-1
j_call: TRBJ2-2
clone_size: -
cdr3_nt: TGCGCCAGCAGCCCACAGGGGGCGGGAACCGGGGAGCTGTTTTTT
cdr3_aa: CASSPQGAGTGELFF

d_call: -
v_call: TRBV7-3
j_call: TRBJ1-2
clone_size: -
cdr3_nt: TGTGCCAGCAGCTTTAGGGACGGGGGAGGCTACACCTTC
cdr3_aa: CASSFRDGGGYTF

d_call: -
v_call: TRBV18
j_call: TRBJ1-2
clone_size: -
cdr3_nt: TGTGCCAGCTCACCAGCAGACTCTATGGGCTACACCTTC
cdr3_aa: CASSPADSMGYTF

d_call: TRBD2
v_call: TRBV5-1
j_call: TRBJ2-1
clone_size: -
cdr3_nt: TGCGCCAGCAGCTGGAGCGGGAGCTCCTACAATGAGCAGTTCTTC
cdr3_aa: CASSWSGSSYNEQFF

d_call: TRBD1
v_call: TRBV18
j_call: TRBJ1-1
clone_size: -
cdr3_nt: TGTGCCAGCTCACCACCGTCCAGGGGGGACACTGAAGCTTTCTTT
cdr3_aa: CASSPPSRGDTEAFF

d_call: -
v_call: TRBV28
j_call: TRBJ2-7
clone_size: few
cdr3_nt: TGTGCCAGCAGTTTTTCGACACAGGGTTACGAGCAGTACTTC
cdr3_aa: CASSFSTQGYEQYF

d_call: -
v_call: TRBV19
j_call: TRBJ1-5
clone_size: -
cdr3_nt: TGTGCCAGTAAGGACAGTATCAATCAGCCCCAGCATTTT
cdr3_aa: CASKDSINQPQHF

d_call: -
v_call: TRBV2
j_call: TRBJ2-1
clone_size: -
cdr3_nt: TGTGCCAGCAGGGATCAACAGGGCAATGAGCAGTTCTTC
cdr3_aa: CASRDQQGNEQFF

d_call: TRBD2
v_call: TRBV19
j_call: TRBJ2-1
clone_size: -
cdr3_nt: TGTGCCAGTAGTATCGGAGCGGGGGGCCCCCTCAATGAGCAGTTCTTC
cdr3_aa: CASSIGAGGPLNEQFF

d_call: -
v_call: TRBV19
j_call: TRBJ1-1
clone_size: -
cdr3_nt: TGTGCCAGTATTGACAGGAGTGAAGCTTTCTTT
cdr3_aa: CASIDRSEAFF

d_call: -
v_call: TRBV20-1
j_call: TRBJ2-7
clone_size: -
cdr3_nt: TGCAGTGGCCTAGCGTCCCACGAGCAGTACTTC
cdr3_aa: CSGLASHEQYF

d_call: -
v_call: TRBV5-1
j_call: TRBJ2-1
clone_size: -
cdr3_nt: TGCGCCAGCAGCTTGGGTGGCGGGGACGGGGTCAATGAGCAGTTCTTC
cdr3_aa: CASSLGGGDGVNEQFF

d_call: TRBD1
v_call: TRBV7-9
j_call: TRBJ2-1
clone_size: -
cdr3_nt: TGTGCCAGCAATCAGGGGGCGACCTACAATGAGCAGTTCTTC
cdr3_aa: CASNQGATYNEQFF

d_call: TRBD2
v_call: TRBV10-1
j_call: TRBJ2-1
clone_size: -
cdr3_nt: TGCGCCAGCAGTGACCTAACTAGCGGGAGTTCCAATGAGCAGTTCTTC
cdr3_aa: CASSDLTSGSSNEQFF

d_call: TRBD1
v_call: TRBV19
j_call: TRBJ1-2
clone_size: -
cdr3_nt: TGTGCCAGTAGTACAGGGACAGGGGGCGTTGGCTACACCTTC
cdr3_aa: CASSTGTGGVGYTF

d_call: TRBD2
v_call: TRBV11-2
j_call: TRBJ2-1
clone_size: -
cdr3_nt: TGTGCCAGCAGCCAAGGCTGGGAGGGAGGCTCCTACAATGAGCAGTTCTTC
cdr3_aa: CASSQGWEGGSYNEQFF

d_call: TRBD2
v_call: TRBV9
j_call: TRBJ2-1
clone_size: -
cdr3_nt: TGTGCCAGCAGCGCCGGGACTAGCGACAATGAGCAGTTCTTC
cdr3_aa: CASSAGTSDNEQFF

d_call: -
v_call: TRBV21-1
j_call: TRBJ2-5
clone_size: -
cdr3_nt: TGTGCCAGCAGCAAAGAAGACTACAAACAGACCCAGTACTTC
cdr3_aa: CASSKEDYKQTQYF

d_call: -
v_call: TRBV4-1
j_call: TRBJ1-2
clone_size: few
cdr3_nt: TGCGCCAGCAGCCAATTCGGTTTAAACTATGGCTACACCTTC
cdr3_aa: CASSQFGLNYGYTF

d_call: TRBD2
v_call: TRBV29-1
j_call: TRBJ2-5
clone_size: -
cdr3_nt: TGCAGCGTTGAGTTAGTAGCGGGAGAGACCCAGTACTTC
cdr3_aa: CSVELVAGETQYF

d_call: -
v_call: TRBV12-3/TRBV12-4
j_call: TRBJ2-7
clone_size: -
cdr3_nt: TGTGCCAGCAGACTAGCAGACTACGAGCAGTACTTC
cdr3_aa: CASRLADYEQYF

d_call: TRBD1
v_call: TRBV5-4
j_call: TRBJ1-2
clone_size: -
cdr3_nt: TGTGCCAGCAGCCCTATGCCCCTTCAGGGGGCGGGTGGCTACACCTTC
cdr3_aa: CASSPMPLQGAGGYTF

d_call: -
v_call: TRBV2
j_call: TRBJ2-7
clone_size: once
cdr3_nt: TGTGCCAGTACAGCACAAATCTCCTACGAGCAGTACTTC
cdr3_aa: CASTAQISYEQYF

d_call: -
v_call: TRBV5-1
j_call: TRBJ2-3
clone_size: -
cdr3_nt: TGCGCCAGCAGCTTAACTACAGATACGCAGTATTTT
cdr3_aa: CASSLTTDTQYF

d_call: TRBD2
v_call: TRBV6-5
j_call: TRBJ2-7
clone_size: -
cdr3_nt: TGTGCCAGCCTGACTAGCCCGGGCTACGAGCAGTACTTC
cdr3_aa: CASLTSPGYEQYF

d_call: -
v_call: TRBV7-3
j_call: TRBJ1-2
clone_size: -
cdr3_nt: TGTGCCAGCAGCTTTCGGGATGACTATGGCTACACCTTC
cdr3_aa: CASSFRDDYGYTF

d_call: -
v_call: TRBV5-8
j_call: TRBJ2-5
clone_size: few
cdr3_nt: TGTGCCAGCAGCCTCACGGGAACGCAAGAGACCCAGTACTTC
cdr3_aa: CASSLTGTQETQYF

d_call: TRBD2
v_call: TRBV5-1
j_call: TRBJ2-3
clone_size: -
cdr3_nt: TGCGCCAGCAGCAGGACTAGCGGGACCACAGATACGCAGTATTTT
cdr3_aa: CASSRTSGTTDTQYF

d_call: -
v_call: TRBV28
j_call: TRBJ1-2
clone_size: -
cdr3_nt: TGTGCCAGCAACTCCCAGGGATATGGCTACACCTTC
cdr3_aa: CASNSQGYGYTF

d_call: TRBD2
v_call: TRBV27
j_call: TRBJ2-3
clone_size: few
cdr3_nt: TGTGCCAGCAAGCTCGGACTAGCCACAGATACGCAGTATTTT
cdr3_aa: CASKLGLATDTQYF

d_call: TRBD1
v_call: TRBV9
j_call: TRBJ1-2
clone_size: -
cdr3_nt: TGTGCCAGCAGCGTAGAGAACAGGGGGCAGGGTGGCTACACCTTC
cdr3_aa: CASSVENRGQGGYTF

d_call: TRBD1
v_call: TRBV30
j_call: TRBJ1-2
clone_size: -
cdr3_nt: TGTGCCTGGAGCCAGACAGGGATCCACCTATACGGCTACACCTTC
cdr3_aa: CAWSQTGIHLYGYTF

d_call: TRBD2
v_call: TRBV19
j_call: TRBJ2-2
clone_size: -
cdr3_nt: TGTGCCAGTAGTATCATAAATCCGGGACTAGCGGGAGGAGGTACCGGGGAGCTGTTTTTT
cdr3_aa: CASSIINPGLAGGGTGELFF

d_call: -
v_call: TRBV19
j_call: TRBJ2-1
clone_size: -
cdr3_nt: TGTGCCAGTAGTATGGGGGGTTCCTACAATGAGCAGTTCTTC
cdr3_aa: CASSMGGSYNEQFF

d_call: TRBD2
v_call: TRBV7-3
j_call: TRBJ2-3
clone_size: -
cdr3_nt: TGTGCCACCGCGGGGGGGCTAAAAGATACGCAGTATTTT
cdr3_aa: CATAGGLKDTQYF